The 26 T cell receptor beta chains listed next were all sequenced from one sample in a study of T cell responses to AZD1222 COVID-19 vaccine. Using immunoSEQ multiplex PCR, the repertoire was profiled, and TCRdb retains in-frame clones only, with some absent. The sample lists nearly 80,000 clones, approximately 80% occurring once. The material sequenced was peripheral blood, taken on day 0 of AZD1222 vaccination. The receptors shown here come from an adult in good health.

The J gene is TRBJ1-3, the V gene TRBV4-1; 7 bases are a match to TRBD1. Trimming at V came to 4 bases and at J to 0 bases, leaving 6 bases not matched to a gene. This CDR3 region has 16 residues. CDR1 and CDR2 (germline): MGHRA, YSYEKL. The CDR3: CASSPFRGTSGNTIYF. In DNA, the CDR3 is TGCGCCAGCAGCCCGTTCAGGGGGACCTCTGGAAACACCATATATTTT.

This clone was detected only a few times. V is TRBV19 and J is TRBJ1-5; maybe TRBD1 (6 bases). The CDR3 has 16 residues. The germline V and J ends were trimmed by 5 bases and 5 bases, with 19 bases remaining between them. CDR1 is LNHDA, CDR2 SQIVND, per germline (reference sequence). The CDR3 DNA reads as TGTGCCAGTAGTTATAACAGGGAGGCTAATCATCAGCCCCAGCATTTT. Encoded protein: CASSYNREANHQPQHF.

The chain links TRBV6-6 to TRBJ1-1, with 7 nucleotides matching TRBD1. CDR1 is MNHNY, CDR2 SVGAGI, per germline (reference sequence). CDR3 length equals 13 residues. The V gene end was trimmed by 6 bases and the J gene end by 11 bases; junction bases not matched to a gene: 12. In DNA, the CDR3 is TGTGCCAGCAGCCAAACCCCGGGACAGTCGGCTTTCTTT. Encoded protein: CASSQTPGQSAFF.

The V gene is TRBV28, the J gene TRBJ1-1; 9 bases match TRBD1. V dropped 6 bases and J dropped 6; count of bases not matched to a gene: 8. This CDR3 contains 14 residues. Germline V gives CDR1 MDHEN, CDR2 SYDVKM. CDR3: CASSRRDRASEAFF. The CDR3 DNA sequence: TGTGCCAGCAGCCGCCGGGACAGGGCATCTGAAGCTTTCTTT.

The V and J genes are TRBV19 and TRBJ2-7; D gene ambiguous. The CDR3 spans 16 residues. V dropped 6 bases and J dropped 0 bases, with 18 bases sitting between them. Per germline, CDR1 LNHDA and CDR2 SQIVND (reference sequence). The CDR3 loop is CASSVKTGLGSYEQYF. The DNA of the CDR3 is TGTGCCAGTAGCGTGAAAACCGGGCTCGGCTCCTACGAGCAGTACTTC.

The chain uses TRBV10-3 and TRBJ2-7; perhaps TRBD1 as D (6 bases). The CDR3 is made up of 13 amino acids. Per germline, CDR1 ENHRY and CDR2 SYGVKD. V was clipped by 4 bases and J by 3 bases, with 10 bases between them. CDR3 DNA sequence: TGTGCCATCAGTGGGGGGACATTCTACGAGCAGTACTTC. Translated, it gives CAISGGTFYEQYF.

V usage is TRBV5-5 and J usage is TRBJ1-3; unclear D gene. Per germline, CDR1 SGHKS and CDR2 YYEKEE (reference sequence). V was cut by 3 bases and J by 6 bases, with 13 bases left in between. This CDR3 region has 14 residues. For the CDR3, the DNA is TGTGCCAGCAGCTCAGCTGGGGTTGCAAACACCATATATTTT. As protein: CASSSAGVANTIYF.

The chain carries TRBV4-1 and TRBJ2-2; no clear D gene. This CDR3 contains 19 residues. Trimming stripped 4 bases from V and 0 bases from J, with 21 bases between. Germline CDR1 and CDR2: MGHRA and YSYEKL. The CDR3 is CASSPLPTLPAANTGELFF. The CDR3 nucleotides are TGCGCCAGCAGCCCTCTGCCGACTCTACCGGCCGCGAACACCGGGGAGCTGTTTTTT.

The V call is TRBV6-5, the J call TRBJ1-1; 8 positions agree with TRBD1. Looked up from germline, CDR1 is MNHEY and CDR2 is SVGAGI. This CDR3 region has 14 residues. With 6 bases clipped from V and 1 base from J, the junction kept 4 bases outside the gene matches. DNA of the CDR3: TGTGCCAGCAGCCGGACAGGGCGGAACACTGAAGCTTTCTTT. Residues: CASSRTGRNTEAFF.

The V call is TRBV4-1, the J call TRBJ2-5; weak D call: TRBD1 (6 bases). Germline values: CDR1 MGHRA, CDR2 YSYEKL. This CDR3 has 13 amino acids. The germline V and J ends were trimmed by 4 bases and 4 bases, with 10 bases remaining between them. CDR3 nucleotide sequence: TGCGCCAGCAGCCGTTTAGGGGGAGAGACCCAGTACTTC. This sequence encodes CASSRLGGETQYF.

This clone turned up a few times. DNA for the CDR3: TGTGCCAGCAGTGAAAGTGGGACAGGGCGAACCCATCAGCCCCAGCATTTT. The encoded protein is CASSESGTGRTHQPQHF. The chain joins TRBV6-1 to TRBJ1-5, with 9 bases aligning to TRBD1. Germline-derived CDR1 and CDR2 are MNHNS and SASEGT. V was clipped by 2 bases and J by 5 bases; unmatched bases: 10. The CDR3 covers 17 residues.

J is TRBJ2-7 and V is TRBV5-1; D is perhaps TRBD2 (5 bases). Germline CDR1 reads SGHRS; CDR2 reads YFSETQ. Trimming took 0 bases from V and 5 from J, leaving 15 bases between them. The CDR3 contains 15 residues. For the CDR3, the DNA is TGCGCCAGCAGCTTGGTCGGGGTTTGGTTTGACGAGCAGTACTTC. Translated, it gives CASSLVGVWFDEQYF.

The chain uses TRBV24-1 and TRBJ2-3; no clear D. Germline CDR1 reads KGHDR; CDR2 reads SFDVKD. The ends were cut back, 4 bases at V and 0 bases at J, with 13 bases in the middle. CDR3 length: 16 amino acids. The CDR3 here is CATSEHTSSSTDTQYF. The CDR3 nucleotides are TGTGCCACCAGTGAACACACTTCTTCTAGCACAGATACGCAGTATTTT.

The gene calls are TRBV3-1 (or the pseudogene TRBV3-2) and TRBJ2-5; no clear D gene. Trimming removed 0 bases at V and 5 bases at J, with 10 bases between. CDR3 size: 14 residues. Germline V CDR1 and CDR2: LGHDT, YNNKEL (reference sequence). The CDR3 nucleotides read TGTGCCAGCAGCCAAGAGTCCAAACGGGAGACCCAGTACTTC. Its translation: CASSQESKRETQYF.

The chain uses TRBV28 and TRBJ1-5; D gene ambiguous. The CDR3 runs 14 residues. Trimming removed 3 bases from V and 0 bases from J, with 6 bases in between. Germline CDR1 MDHEN, CDR2 SYDVKM. The CDR3 here is CASSLSDSNQPQHF. CDR3 bases: TGTGCCAGCAGTTTGTCAGATAGCAATCAGCCCCAGCATTTT.

The chain links TRBV5-8 to TRBJ2-2; weak D call: TRBD1 (6 bases). The germline gives CDR1 SGHTS, CDR2 YDEGEE. The ends were cut back, 10 bases at V and 7 bases at J, with 20 bases in the middle. The CDR3 totals 14 residues. The CDR3 reads CASYLGQRNGELFF. The CDR3 DNA reads as TGTGCCTCTTACCTGGGACAACGCAACGGGGAGCTGTTTTTT. Complete variable domain (other parts from reference TRBV5-8 and TRBJ2-2): EAGVTQSPTHLIKTRGQQATLRCSPISGHTSVYWYQQALGLGLQFLLWYDEGEERNRGNFPPRFSGRQFPNYSSELNVNALELEDSALYLCASYLGQRNGELFFGEGSRLTVL.

CDR3 amino acids: CASSYFGTGKDEQYF. DNA of the CDR3: TGTGCCAGCAGTTACTTCGGGACAGGGAAGGACGAGCAGTACTTC. The V gene is TRBV6-7, the J gene TRBJ2-7, with 9 bases matching TRBD1. Being an ORF, TRBV6-7 has a function that is uncertain. J was trimmed by 5 bases and V by 1 base; bases with no gene match: 6. The CDR3 spans 15 residues.

This rearrangement joins TRBV5-1 to TRBJ1-1; a weak D match, TRBD1 (6 bases). The CDR3 spans 15 residues. Germline V gives CDR1 SGHRS, CDR2 YFSETQ. V lost 0 bases and J lost 2, with 11 bases in between. The DNA for the CDR3 is TGCGCCAGCAGCTTGGAACAGGGATTAAACACTGAAGCTTTCTTT. Its protein product is CASSLEQGLNTEAFF.

The rearrangement uses TRBV6-5 and TRBJ2-7; 8 nucleotides agree with TRBD1. After removal of 6 bases from V and 7 bases from J, the junction contained 8 bases not matched to a gene. Germline assignment: CDR1 MNHEY and CDR2 SVGAGI. The CDR3 is made up of 13 amino acids. CDR3 coding DNA: TGTGCCAGCAGCAGGACAGGGAACGAGGAGCAGTACTTC. It is translated as CASSRTGNEEQYF.

This clone was recorded only once. The chain uses TRBV4-2 and TRBJ1-6; 8 bases align to TRBD1. CDR1 LGHNA and CDR2 YNFKEQ come from the germline V gene. J gave up 7 bases and V 0 bases, and 5 bases lay outside the gene matches. The CDR3 consists of 16 residues. CDR3: CASSQEPTGGNSPLHF. In DNA, the CDR3 is TGTGCCAGCAGCCAAGAACCCACAGGGGGAAATTCACCCCTCCACTTT.

The chain links TRBV3-1 (or the pseudogene TRBV3-2) to TRBJ2-2, with D perhaps matching TRBD2 (5 bases). The CDR3 is 16 amino acids. V lost 1 base to trimming and J lost 2 bases, with 11 bases between them. Germline loops: CDR1 LGHDT, CDR2 YNNKEL (reference sequence). CDR3 in amino acids: CASSQVSGYNTGELFF. The DNA of the CDR3 is TGTGCCAGCAGCCAAGTTTCGGGATATAACACCGGGGAGCTGTTTTTT.

The rearrangement uses TRBV5-1 and TRBJ2-2; 10 nucleotides align to TRBD2. The germline V gene has CDR1 SGHRS and CDR2 YFSETQ. V lost 2 bases and J lost 4; bases outside the gene matches: 5. The CDR3 totals 16 residues. CDR3 region: CASSLPGLASTGELFF. The CDR3 coding sequence is TGCGCCAGCAGCTTACCGGGACTAGCGTCCACCGGGGAGCTGTTTTTT.

This chain connects TRBV5-4 to TRBJ2-3, with a possible D match to TRBD2 (6 bases). CDR1 and CDR2 (germline): SGHNT, YYREEE (reference sequence). The CDR3 is 15 amino acids. Trimming removed 0 bases from V and 4 bases from J, with 12 bases in between. The CDR3 nucleotides read TGTGCCAGCAGCTTGGTCGGGAGTATTTCAGATACGCAGTATTTT. Protein sequence: CASSLVGSISDTQYF.

This rearrangement joins TRBV30 to TRBJ1-5; maybe TRBD1 (6 bases). Trimming took off 5 bases at V and 6 bases at J, with 17 bases between the two ends. The germline V gene has CDR1 GTSNPN and CDR2 SVGIG (reference sequence). This CDR3 is 14 amino acids long. CDR3 in amino acids: CAWDKGGSGQPQHF. DNA of the CDR3: TGTGCCTGGGATAAAGGGGGGTCGGGTCAGCCCCAGCATTTT.

The rearrangement links TRBV5-1 to TRBJ2-7; a possible D gene is TRBD1 (6 bases). The CDR3 contains 13 residues. Looked up from germline, CDR1 is SGHRS and CDR2 is YFSETQ. V was pared by 3 bases and J by 6 bases, with 13 bases between. CDR3 coding DNA: TGCGCCAGCAGCTCAGGACAGATGGCCGAGCAGTACTTC. Encoded protein: CASSSGQMAEQYF.

This chain joins TRBV6-5 and TRBJ1-2, with 9 bases that match TRBD1. The CDR3 has 14 amino acids. Germline-derived CDR1 and CDR2 are MNHEY and SVGAGI. Losses at the gene ends were 4 bases for V and 8 bases for J; bases not matched to a gene: 8. CDR3 in DNA: TGTGCCAGCAGTTCCGGGACAGGGTTAGGCGGCTACACCTTC. Its translation is CASSSGTGLGGYTF.